This TCR beta chain originates from a study of identical twins. Study-level points and caveats: Abundant beta clonotypes from cord blood had fewer insertions, unlike memory repertoires, which showed none.

The CDR3 is 12 amino acids. CDR1 and CDR2 (germline): DFQATT, SNEGSKA (reference sequence). V lost 5 bases and J lost 5, with 12 bases in between. TCRdb reprocessed the 5' RACE reads via MiXCR and lists one record per CDR3 protein. Among under 250,000 distinct CDR3 sequences, 6% to 8.5% were seen once, and the ten largest hold under 7%. This clonotype has more than one count but fewer than ten. Its cognate antigen is unknown. These same records also appear under a second study, on yellow fever vaccine responses in identical twins.

This chain uses TRBV20-1 with TRBJ2-5, with D perhaps TRBD1 (6 bases). This TCR came from a woman aged 18 to 35 in good health. The material sequenced was CD8+ T cells sorted from blood. CDR3 coding DNA: TGCAGTGCTCCAACAGGGTTGGAGACCCAGTACTTC. This sequence encodes CSAPTGLETQYF.